This T cell receptor (beta chain) derives from a study of T cell repertoires in cytomegalovirus infection. Study-level results: People with CMV and the relevant HLA were identified by cumulative public TCR beta family frequency. Dominating the ex vivo response were HLA-C-restricted CMV-specific TCR beta clonotypes.

Concerning this clonotype: What it binds is unknown. Germline is not matched at one junction end, which may reflect a read error.

One entry per CDR3 protein, called by TCRdb with MiXCR from the reads. The sample has approximately 1,000,000 distinct CDR3 sequences, around 30% seen once. This CDR3 spans 16 amino acids. Germline CDR1 SGHVS, CDR2 FNYEAQ. The starting material was cultured CD8+ T cells from PBMCs, obtained from culture after CMV antigen stimulation. The clonotype comes from a human donor in good health (CMV status not recorded). Some clones in this sample may be carry-over from other donors' samples. The gene calls are TRBV7-6 and TRBJ2-3; 9 bases are shared with TRBD1. The CDR3: CVSSPPGQGYTDTQYF. CDR3 nucleotide sequence: TGTGTCAGCAGCCCACCGGGACAGGGTTACACAGATACGCAGTATTTT. The variable domain in full, completed from reference TRBV7-6 and TRBJ2-3, reads GAGVSQSPRYKVTKRGQDVALRCDPISGHVSLYWYRQALGQGPEFLTYFNYEAQQDKSGLPNDRFSAERPEGSISTLTIQRTEQRDSAMYRCVSSPPGQGYTDTQYFGPGTRLTVL.